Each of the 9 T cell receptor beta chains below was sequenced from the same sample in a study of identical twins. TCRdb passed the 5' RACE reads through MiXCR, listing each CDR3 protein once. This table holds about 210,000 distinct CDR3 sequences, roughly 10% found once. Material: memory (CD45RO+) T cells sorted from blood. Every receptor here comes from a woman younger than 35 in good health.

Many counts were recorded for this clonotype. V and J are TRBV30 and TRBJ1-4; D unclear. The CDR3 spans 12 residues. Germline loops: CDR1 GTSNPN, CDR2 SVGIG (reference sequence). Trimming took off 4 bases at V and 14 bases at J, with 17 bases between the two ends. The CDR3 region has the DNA TGTGCCTGGAAACTGATGGGAAAAGGTCTGTTTTTT. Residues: CAWKLMGKGLFF.

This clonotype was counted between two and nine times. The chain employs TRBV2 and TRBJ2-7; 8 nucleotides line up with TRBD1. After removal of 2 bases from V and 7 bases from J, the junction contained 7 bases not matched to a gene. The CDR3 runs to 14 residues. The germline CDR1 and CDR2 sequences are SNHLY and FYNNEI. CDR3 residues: CASSERTDRAEQYF. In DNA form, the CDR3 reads TGTGCCAGCAGTGAACGAACGGACAGGGCAGAGCAGTACTTC. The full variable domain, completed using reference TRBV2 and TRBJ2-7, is EPEVTQTPSHQVTQMGQEVILRCVPISNHLYFYWYRQILGQKVEFLVSFYNNEISEKSEIFDDQFSVERPDGSNFTLKIRSTKLEDSAMYFCASSERTDRAEQYFGPGTRLTVT.

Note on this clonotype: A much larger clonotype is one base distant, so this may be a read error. CDR3 region: CSVWGQGADMQYF. In DNA, the CDR3 is TGCAGCGTTTGGGGACAGGGCGCAGATATGCAGTATTTT. This rearrangement joins TRBV29-1 to TRBJ2-3; TRBD1 aligns across 9 bases. This CDR3 spans 13 amino acids. CDR1 is SQVTM, CDR2 ANQGSEA, per germline.

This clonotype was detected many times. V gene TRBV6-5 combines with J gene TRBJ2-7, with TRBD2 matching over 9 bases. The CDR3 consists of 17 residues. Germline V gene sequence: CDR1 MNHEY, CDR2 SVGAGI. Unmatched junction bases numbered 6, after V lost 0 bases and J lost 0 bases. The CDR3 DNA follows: TGTGCCAGCAGTTACTCACTTAGCGGGGGTAACTCCTACGAGCAGTACTTC. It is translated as CASSYSLSGGNSYEQYF.

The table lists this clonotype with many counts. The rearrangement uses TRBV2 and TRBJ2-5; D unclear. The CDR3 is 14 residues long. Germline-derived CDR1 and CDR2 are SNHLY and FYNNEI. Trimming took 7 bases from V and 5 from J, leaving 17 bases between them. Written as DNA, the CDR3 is TGTGCCAGCAAAGAAAGTAGAGACGGGGAGACCCAGTACTTC. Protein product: CASKESRDGETQYF.

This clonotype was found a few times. The CDR3 DNA sequence: TGTGCCAGTAGTATCTCGGTATCGGGTATGGGCTTCTTC. Protein: CASSISVSGMGFF. This chain joins TRBV19 and TRBJ2-1; D call uncertain. Germline V lookup: CDR1 LNHDA, CDR2 SQIVND (reference sequence). The CDR3 sequence is 13 residues long. V dropped 3 bases and J dropped 16 bases, with 19 bases sitting between them.

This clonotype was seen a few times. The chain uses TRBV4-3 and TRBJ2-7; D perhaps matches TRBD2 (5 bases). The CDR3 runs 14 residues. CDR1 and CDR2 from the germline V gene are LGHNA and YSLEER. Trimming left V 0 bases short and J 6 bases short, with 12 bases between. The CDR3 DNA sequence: TGCGCCAGCAGCCAAGATCACCCTCGGGGCGAGCAGTACTTC. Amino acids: CASSQDHPRGEQYF.

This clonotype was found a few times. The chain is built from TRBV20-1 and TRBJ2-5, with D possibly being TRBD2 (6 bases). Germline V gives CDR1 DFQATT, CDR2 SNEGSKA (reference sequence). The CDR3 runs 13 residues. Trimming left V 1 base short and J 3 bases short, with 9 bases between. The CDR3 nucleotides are TGCAGTGCTAGAGGCTGGGGGGAAGAGACCCAGTACTTC. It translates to CSARGWGEETQYF.

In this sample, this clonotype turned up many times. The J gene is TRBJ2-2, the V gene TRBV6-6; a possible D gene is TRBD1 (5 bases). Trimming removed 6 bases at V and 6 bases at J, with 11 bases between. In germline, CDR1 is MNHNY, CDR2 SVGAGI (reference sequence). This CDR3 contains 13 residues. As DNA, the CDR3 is TGTGCCAGCAGGGGGCTCGTAGCCGGGGAGCTGTTTTTT. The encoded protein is CASRGLVAGELFF.